The 21 T cell receptor beta chains reported below all come from one sample, sequenced in a study of early T cells in non-severe SARS-CoV-2 infection. Each CDR3 protein is one row after TCRdb ran MiXCR on the 5' RACE reads. The sample comprises about 61,000 distinct CDR3 sequences, 10% to 14% of which are singletons, and over 1.5% rests with the top ten. The sample taken for sequencing was whole blood. Receptor source: an adult who was a healthcare worker with PCR-confirmed SARS-CoV-2 infection or an uninfected control (not recorded which).

There are many counts of this clonotype. This chain joins TRBV2 and TRBJ1-3; tentative D call: TRBD1 (5 bases). Germline loops: CDR1 SNHLY, CDR2 FYNNEI. V gave up 0 bases and J gave up 4 bases, with 7 bases separating them. The CDR3 runs 14 residues. CDR3 nucleotides: TGTGCCAGCAGTGAAGCTAGGACAGGAAACACCATATATTTT. It encodes CASSEARTGNTIYF.

The sample holds a few counts of this clonotype. The rearrangement links TRBV5-1 to TRBJ1-1; D is possibly TRBD1 (5 bases). There are 15 residues in the CDR3. Germline CDR1 reads SGHRS; CDR2 reads YFSETQ. V dropped 6 bases and J dropped 3 bases, with 18 bases sitting between them. CDR3 in amino acids: CASNLDGGMYTEAFF. The CDR3 DNA sequence: TGCGCCAGCAACCTTGATGGGGGAATGTACACTGAAGCTTTCTTT.

This clonotype was recorded many times. The chain carries TRBV30 and TRBJ1-1, with a possible D match to TRBD1 (6 bases). The V gene lost 5 bases and the J gene lost 3 bases, with 13 bases spanning the gap. The CDR3 is 13 residues long. CDR1 is GTSNPN, CDR2 SVGIG, per germline (reference sequence). The CDR3 is CAWEPRGHTEAFF. The CDR3 DNA reads as TGTGCCTGGGAGCCCCGGGGGCACACTGAAGCTTTCTTT.

This clonotype was seen more than once but under ten times. The chain recombines TRBV10-3 with TRBJ2-6, with 9 positions matching TRBD1. The CDR3 length is 16 residues. V shed 4 bases, J shed 2 bases, and the junction held 3 bases outside the gene matches. From germline, CDR1 is ENHRY and CDR2 SYGVKD. CDR3 residues: CAISGTGAPGANVLTF. DNA for the CDR3: TGTGCCATCAGTGGGACAGGGGCCCCTGGGGCCAACGTCCTGACTTTC.

This clonotype was found a few times. Compared with germline, one end of the junction differs, possibly owing to a read error. V gene TRBV7-7 combines with J gene TRBJ2-2, with D perhaps TRBD1 (7 bases). This CDR3 contains 21 residues. Germline V lookup: CDR1 SSHAT, CDR2 FNYEAQ (reference sequence). The CDR3 DNA is TGTGCTAGCAGCTTAGACGGTGGCAGGGGGGCCGTAGCACAGGACACCGGGGAGCTGTTTTTT. Translated: CASSLDGGRGAVAQDTGELFF.

In this sample, this clonotype turned up many times. This rearrangement joins TRBV6-2 or TRBV6-3 to TRBJ2-7; D may be TRBD2 (6 bases). The germline V and J ends were trimmed by 6 bases and 4 bases, with 16 bases remaining between them. This CDR3 region has 14 residues. Germline lookup yields CDR1 MNHEY and CDR2 SVGEGT. The CDR3 DNA sequence: TGTGCCAGCAGGGAAGTGGGGGGAAGGTACGAGCAGTACTTC. Encoded protein: CASREVGGRYEQYF.

As for this clonotype: Just one base apart from a much larger clone, this may be a read error. V is TRBV5-1 and J is TRBJ2-3; no firm D call. This CDR3 comprises 13 residues. Looked up from germline, CDR1 is SGHRS and CDR2 is YFSETQ. The CDR3 DNA is TGCGTCAGCAGCCCCGGGCTGACAGATACGCAGTATTTT. This gives the protein CVSSPGLTDTQYF.

The rearrangement uses TRBV2 and TRBJ1-3; 8 nucleotides line up with TRBD1. Trimming cost V 5 bases and J 4 bases; bases outside gene matches: 4. The germline V gene encodes CDR1 SNHLY and CDR2 FYNNEI. This CDR3 is built from 14 residues. CDR3 nucleotides: TGTGCCAGCAGTACCGGGACAGGAGGAAACACCATATATTTT. As protein: CASSTGTGGNTIYF.

This sequence joins TRBV12-3 or TRBV12-4 and TRBJ1-2; D unresolved. This CDR3 has 13 amino acids. Trimming stripped 4 bases from V and 4 bases from J, with 10 bases between. Here the CDR3 reads CASSSQIAYGYTF. CDR3 in DNA: TGTGCCAGCAGTTCACAGATCGCCTATGGCTACACCTTC.

The genes are TRBV5-1 and TRBJ2-1; D is undetermined. Germline assignment: CDR1 SGHRS and CDR2 YFSETQ. Trimming pared 6 bases from V and 0 bases from J, leaving 19 bases between. The CDR3 consists of 17 residues. As DNA, the CDR3 is TGCGCCAGCAACGAGGAGATCTTTCGTGCCTCCTACAATGAGCAGTTCTTC. It is translated as CASNEEIFRASYNEQFF.

The chain uses TRBV29-1 and TRBJ2-3; 7 bases are a match to TRBD2. J gave up 4 bases and V 0 bases, and 13 bases lay outside the gene matches. Germline assignment: CDR1 SQVTM and CDR2 ANQGSEA. The CDR3 extends over 17 amino acids. The CDR3 sequence is CSVEEEGRAGRSDTQYF. DNA of the CDR3: TGCAGCGTTGAAGAGGAAGGGCGAGCGGGGAGATCAGATACGCAGTATTTT.

This clonotype was seen at least ten times. The genes are TRBV20-1 and TRBJ2-1; a weak D match, TRBD1 (6 bases). The CDR3 is 19 residues long. Trimming took off 0 bases at V and 0 bases at J, with 21 bases between the two ends. Per the germline V gene, CDR1 is DFQATT and CDR2 is SNEGSKA (reference sequence). CDR3: CSARDFTQGGRDSYNEQFF. For the CDR3, the DNA is TGCAGTGCTAGAGACTTTACACAGGGTGGGCGTGACTCCTACAATGAGCAGTTCTTC.

This clonotype has a count of ten or more. The chain uses TRBV4-3 and TRBJ1-1; D remains unclear. CDR3 length: 13 amino acids. CDR1 and CDR2 (germline): LGHNA, YSLEER. The germline V and J ends were trimmed by 4 bases and 0 bases, with 6 bases remaining between them. This CDR3 reads CASSLHLNTEAFF. For the CDR3, the DNA is TGCGCCAGCAGCCTACACCTGAACACTGAAGCTTTCTTT.

This clonotype was detected a few times. The rearrangement links TRBV12-3 or TRBV12-4 to TRBJ1-5; D unresolved. The CDR3 is made up of 13 amino acids. V was cut by 6 bases and J by 5 bases, with 11 bases left in between. This chain's CDR3 is CASSQRTYQPQHF. The CDR3 region has the DNA TGTGCCAGCAGCCAAAGGACGTATCAGCCCCAGCATTTT.

This clonotype was detected many times. This sequence joins TRBV5-4 and TRBJ2-3; 8 bases fit TRBD2. V gave up 0 bases and J gave up 2 bases; unmatched junction bases: 5. CDR1 is SGHNT and CDR2 is YYREEE in the germline V gene (reference sequence). The CDR3 extends over 16 amino acids. CDR3 in amino acids: CASSLDSGENTDTQYF. CDR3 bases: TGTGCCAGCAGCTTGGATAGCGGGGAGAACACAGATACGCAGTATTTT.

V and J are TRBV14 and TRBJ1-1, with D hard to call. Germline V gives CDR1 SGHDN, CDR2 FVKESK. The CDR3 is 14 amino acids. V gave up 1 base and J gave up 0 bases, with 6 bases separating them. The CDR3 DNA sequence: TGTGCCAGCAGCCAAGGACACTTGAACACTGAAGCTTTCTTT. The encoded protein is CASSQGHLNTEAFF.

There are a few counts of this clonotype. This chain's CDR3 is CANGDNTGELFF. The CDR3 nucleotides read TGTGCCAACGGGGATAACACCGGGGAGCTGTTTTTT. V gene TRBV28 combines with J gene TRBJ2-2, with a tentative D call TRBD2 (5 bases). The CDR3 runs 12 residues. V was pared by 10 bases and J by 2 bases, with 8 bases between. CDR1 is MDHEN and CDR2 is SYDVKM in the germline V gene.

This clonotype was found many times. V is TRBV11-3 and J is TRBJ2-7; D might be TRBD1 or TRBD2, each matching 6 bases. Germline V CDR1 and CDR2: SGHNT, YENEEA. This CDR3 region has 21 residues. V was shortened by 3 bases and J by 7 bases, with 37 bases between the two germline ends. CDR3 DNA sequence: TGTGCCAGCAGCTTGAGGGGCCGAACAGGGACTTTTTCGCTAAGATTTGGGGAGCAGTACTTC. Translating gives CASSLRGRTGTFSLRFGEQYF.

This clonotype was seen ten or more times. This chain joins TRBV6-5 and TRBJ1-5; D gene unclear. Germline-derived CDR1 and CDR2 are MNHEY and SVGAGI. Trimming took 0 bases from V and 4 from J, leaving 16 bases between them. The CDR3 has 17 amino acids. CDR3 DNA sequence: TGTGCCAGCAGTTACTCCAGCCCGGGAGTTCGGAATCAGCCCCAGCATTTT. It translates to CASSYSSPGVRNQPQHF.

This clonotype was detected many times. The chain links TRBV20-1 to TRBJ1-1; D gene uncertain. V lost 2 bases and J 2 bases, leaving 9 bases between the germline ends. The CDR3 consists of 13 residues. Germline values: CDR1 DFQATT, CDR2 SNEGSKA (reference sequence). CDR3 protein: CSARRLLNTEAFF. Written as DNA, the CDR3 is TGCAGTGCTAGACGCCTCCTTAACACTGAAGCTTTCTTT.

This clonotype was seen at least ten times. V usage is TRBV25-1 and J usage is TRBJ1-4; perhaps TRBD1 as D (6 bases). The CDR3 has 14 residues. Germline CDR1 and CDR2: MGHDK and SYGVNS. The V and J ends lost 3 bases and 8 bases respectively, with 13 bases between them. CDR3 sequence reads: CASSDWTASEKLFF. For the CDR3, the DNA is TGTGCCAGCAGTGACTGGACAGCCTCGGAAAAACTGTTTTTT.